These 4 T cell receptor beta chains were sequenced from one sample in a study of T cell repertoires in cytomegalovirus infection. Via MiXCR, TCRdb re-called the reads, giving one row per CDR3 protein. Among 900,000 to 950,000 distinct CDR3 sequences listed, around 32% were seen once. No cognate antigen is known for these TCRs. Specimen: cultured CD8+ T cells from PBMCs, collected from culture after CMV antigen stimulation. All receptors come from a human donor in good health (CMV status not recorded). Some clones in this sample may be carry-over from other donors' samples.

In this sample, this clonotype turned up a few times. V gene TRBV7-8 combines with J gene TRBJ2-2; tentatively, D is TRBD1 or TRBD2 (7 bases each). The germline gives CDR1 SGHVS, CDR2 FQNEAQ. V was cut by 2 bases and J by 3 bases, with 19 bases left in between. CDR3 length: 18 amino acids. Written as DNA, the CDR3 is TGTGCCAGCAGCTTACAAGCGGGACAGATCGTGGACACCGGGGAGCTGTTTTTT. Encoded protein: CASSLQAGQIVDTGELFF.

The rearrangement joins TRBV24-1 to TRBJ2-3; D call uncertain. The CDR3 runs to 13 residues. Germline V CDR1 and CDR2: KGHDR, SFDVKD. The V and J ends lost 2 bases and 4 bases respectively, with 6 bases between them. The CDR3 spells CATSDSLSDTQYF. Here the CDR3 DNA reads TGTGCCACCAGTGATTCCCTCTCAGATACGCAGTATTTT.

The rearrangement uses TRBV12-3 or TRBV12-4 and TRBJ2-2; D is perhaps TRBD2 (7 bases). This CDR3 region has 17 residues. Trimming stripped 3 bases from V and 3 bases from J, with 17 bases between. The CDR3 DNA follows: TGTGCCAGCAGTTTTGGGGGGGGGCTCATCCACACCGGGGAGCTGTTTTTT. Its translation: CASSFGGGLIHTGELFF.

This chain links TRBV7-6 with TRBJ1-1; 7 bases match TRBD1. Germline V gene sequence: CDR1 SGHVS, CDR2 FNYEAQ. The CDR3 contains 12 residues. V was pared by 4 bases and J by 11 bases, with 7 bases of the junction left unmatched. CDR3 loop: CASSSGGGLAFF. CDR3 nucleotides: TGTGCCAGCAGCTCAGGGGGGGGGCTGGCTTTCTTT. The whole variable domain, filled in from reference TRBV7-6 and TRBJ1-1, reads GAGVSQSPRYKVTKRGQDVALRCDPISGHVSLYWYRQALGQGPEFLTYFNYEAQQDKSGLPNDRFSAERPEGSISTLTIQRTEQRDSAMYRCASSSGGGLAFFGQGTRLTVV.